These T cell receptor beta chains were read from a single sample in a study of beta chain features in type 1 diabetes. Assay used: immunoSEQ multiplex PCR; TCRdb lists only in-frame clones, some missing. Here the sample spans hundreds of thousands of clones, about a sixth being singletons. Sequencing was done on a sample of naive CD4+ T cells from blood. These receptors all stem from a woman between 18 and 29 years old in good health. CDR3s include the opening cysteine and the closing phenylalanine or tryptophan. The order of the fields is V gene, clone size, D gene, J gene, CDR3 protein, CDR3 DNA. A D gene is named only where the DNA matches it firmly. For some rows the clone size is stated as once, few or many, or as a class when expanded; others skip it.

>TRBV19|.|.|TRBJ2-5
CASSRQGETQYF
TGTGCCAGTAGTCGACAAGGAGAGACCCAGTACTTC
>TRBV2|.|.|TRBJ2-3
CASSEGLQGTDTQYF
TGTGCCAGCTCTGAGGGTCTTCAGGGGACAGATACGCAGTATTTT
>TRBV5-4|few|TRBD1|TRBJ2-1
CASSRDSFYNEQFF
TGTGCCAGCAGCCGGGACAGCTTTTACAATGAGCAGTTCTTC
>TRBV9|few|TRBD1|TRBJ2-5
CASSVRDRGRGGTLETQYF
TGTGCCAGCAGCGTCCGGGACAGGGGGCGCGGAGGCACACTCGAGACCCAGTACTTC
>TRBV4-3|few|TRBD2|TRBJ2-7
CASSQGTSGIVYEQYF
TGCGCCAGCAGCCAAGGGACTAGCGGGATTGTTTACGAGCAGTACTTC
>TRBV28|.|.|TRBJ2-4
CASSLYAAAKNIQYF
TGTGCCAGCAGTTTATACGCGGCGGCCAAAAACATTCAGTACTTC
>TRBV28|.|.|TRBJ2-1
CASSVSGSSYNEQFF
TGTGCCAGCAGTGTGAGCGGAAGCTCCTACAATGAGCAGTTCTTC
>TRBV28|few|.|TRBJ1-1
CASTPADRTEAFF
TGTGCCAGCACCCCCGCTGATCGGACTGAAGCTTTCTTT
>TRBV9|.|TRBD1|TRBJ2-3
CASSVGGQVQDTQYF
TGTGCCAGCAGCGTAGGTGGACAGGTACAAGATACGCAGTATTTT
>TRBV27|.|TRBD1|TRBJ2-6
CASSQLLTGPGANVLTF
TGTGCCAGCAGTCAACTACTGACAGGGCCTGGGGCCAACGTCCTGACTTTC
>TRBV7-3|few|TRBD2|TRBJ2-3
CASSLGGTGTDTQYF
TGTGCCAGCAGCTTGGGGGGGACTGGCACAGATACGCAGTATTTT
>TRBV7-3|few|TRBD2|TRBJ2-3
CASSLVLAADTQYF
TGTGCCAGCAGCTTAGTACTAGCGGCAGATACGCAGTATTTT
>TRBV9|.|.|TRBJ1-2
CASSVDNYGYTF
TGTGCCAGCAGCGTAGACAATTATGGCTACACCTTC
>TRBV2|few|.|TRBJ2-5
CASSEGTVETQYF
TGTGCCAGCAGTGAAGGGACAGTAGAGACCCAGTACTTC
>TRBV11-2|few|TRBD1|TRBJ1-1
CASSSLGQGYTEAFF
TGTGCCAGCAGCTCCCTGGGACAGGGGTATACTGAAGCTTTCTTT
>TRBV14|few|.|TRBJ2-1
CASSNHQTGPGGLFF
TGTGCCAGCAGCAATCACCAGACAGGCCCAGGGGGGCTGTTCTTC
>TRBV10-3|.|.|TRBJ1-5
CATGTRNSNQPQHF
TGTGCCACCGGTACAAGAAATAGCAATCAGCCCCAGCATTTT
>TRBV6-5|.|.|TRBJ1-1
CASSAPGGEAFF
TGTGCCAGCAGCGCCCCGGGAGGTGAAGCTTTCTTT
>TRBV6-5|few|.|TRBJ2-3
CASRPTSTDTQYF
TGTGCCAGCAGACCGACTAGCACAGATACGCAGTATTTT
>TRBV4-2|few|TRBD2|TRBJ2-2
CASSQGRSSGTGGELFF
TGTGCCAGCAGCCAAGGGCGCTCTAGCGGGACGGGCGGGGAGCTGTTTTTT
>TRBV5-6|.|.|TRBJ2-7
CASSLARGARYEQYF
TGTGCCAGCAGCTTGGCCCGGGGGGCGAGATACGAGCAGTACTTC
>TRBV29-1|few|.|TRBJ2-3
CSVVGRVGGYSTDTQYF
TGCAGCGTTGTTGGCAGGGTGGGGGGTTATAGCACAGATACGCAGTATTTT
>TRBV27|.|TRBD1|TRBJ2-1
CASSIRDSAYNEQFF
TGTGCCAGCAGTATCCGGGACAGCGCCTACAATGAGCAGTTCTTC
>TRBV15|.|.|TRBJ1-3
CATSRDLGAGNTIYF
TGTGCCACCAGCAGAGATCTAGGTGCTGGAAACACCATATATTTT
>TRBV27|few|.|TRBJ1-2
CASSTAGNYGYTF
TGTGCCAGCAGTACCGCAGGGAACTATGGCTACACCTTC
>TRBV11-2|few|.|TRBJ2-7
CASSSAPWRYYEQYF
TGTGCCAGCAGCTCGGCCCCCTGGCGGTACTACGAGCAGTACTTC
>TRBV5-4|.|TRBD2|TRBJ2-7
CASSSRDYHYEQYF
TGTGCCAGCAGCAGCCGGGACTACCACTACGAGCAGTACTTC
>TRBV5-1|.|.|TRBJ1-3
CASSSGPTGGNTIYF
TGCGCCAGCAGCTCGGGCCCAACGGGGGGAAACACCATATATTTT
>TRBV10-2|few|TRBD2|TRBJ2-5
CASLLAGQETQYF
TGCGCCAGCTTACTAGCGGGACAAGAGACCCAGTACTTC
>TRBV7-2|.|TRBD2|TRBJ2-7
CASSTRTSGSHEQYF
TGTGCCAGCAGCACCCGGACTAGCGGGAGCCACGAGCAGTACTTC
>TRBV7-8|.|.|TRBJ1-2
CASSLILRGAQTGYTF
TGTGCCAGCAGCTTAATATTGCGGGGGGCGCAGACTGGCTACACCTTC
>TRBV28|.|.|TRBJ2-7
CASMGGLSYEQYF
TGTGCCAGCATGGGCGGACTGTCCTACGAGCAGTACTTC
>TRBV7-9|few|.|TRBJ2-1
CASSLVHSTGRRKNEQFF
TGTGCCAGCAGCTTAGTCCACTCGACGGGACGCAGGAAGAATGAGCAGTTCTTC
>TRBV7-2|.|TRBD2|TRBJ2-7
CASSLELAARTYEQYF
TGTGCCAGCAGCTTAGAGCTAGCGGCAAGAACCTACGAGCAGTACTTC
>TRBV7-6|.|TRBD2|TRBJ2-1
CASSLSSGSYNEQFF
TGTGCCAGCAGCTTGTCTAGCGGGAGCTACAATGAGCAGTTCTTC